The entry below describes one T cell receptor beta chain. The data derive from a study of molecular identifiers for immune sequencing clone quantification. TCRdb recomputed calls from the PCR reads with MiXCR, one row per CDR3 protein. This table has approximately 590,000 distinct CDR3 sequences, 25% appearing once. Germline-derived CDR1 and CDR2 are LGHDT and YNNKEL (reference sequence). V lost 9 bases, J lost 6 bases, and 13 bases stayed unmatched. CDR3 length equals 15 residues. This TCR came from a human donor in good health. Some libraries in this study had Jurkat cell RNA spiked in. The rearrangement joins TRBV3-1 to TRBJ2-1; 8 bases fit TRBD2. The source material was naive CD8+ T cells from blood, with Jurkat cell RNA spiked in. Documented subset: FACS-sorted CD8+CD4-CCR7+CD45RA+ naive T cells. CDR3 amino acids: CARENHERESNEQFF. CDR3 bases: TGTGCCAGGGAAAACCATGAGCGGGAGAGCAATGAGCAGTTCTTC.